A selection of T cell receptor beta chains follows, all from one sample in a study of OX40 agonist ivuxolimab in advanced cancers. The repertoire was sequenced with immunoSEQ multiplex PCR; TCRdb's copy has only in-frame clones and lacks some. The table includes around 86,000 clones, about nine tenths detected once. The sequenced sample was CD4+ or CD8+ T cells sorted from blood, obtained in a trial of the OX40 agonist ivuxolimab. These receptor sequences come from an adult with an advanced solid tumor such as melanoma, head and neck, liver or kidney cancer. Both conserved end residues are part of each CDR3. The D gene is left open where the match is weak. Some rows mark clone size as missing; the rest say once, few, many or name a class of expanded clone.

v_gene: TRBV5-1; abundance: -; j_gene: TRBJ2-6; d_gene: TRBD1; CDR3aa: CASSLGQGTSGANVLTF; CDR3nt: TGCGCCAGCAGCTTGGGACAGGGCACCTCTGGGGCCAACGTCCTGACTTTC
v_gene: TRBV5-1; abundance: -; j_gene: TRBJ1-1; d_gene: -; CDR3aa: CASSLGGPRAEAFF; CDR3nt: TGCGCCAGCAGCCTGGGGGGACCCCGAGCTGAAGCTTTCTTT
v_gene: TRBV11-3; abundance: -; j_gene: TRBJ2-1; d_gene: -; CDR3aa: CASSLYGGDGYNEQFF; CDR3nt: TGTGCCAGCAGCTTATATGGTGGTGATGGGTACAATGAGCAGTTCTTC
v_gene: TRBV5-5; abundance: -; j_gene: TRBJ2-7; d_gene: TRBD2; CDR3aa: CASSLGLAGGIYEQYF; CDR3nt: TGTGCCAGCAGCTTAGGACTAGCGGGAGGCATCTACGAGCAGTACTTC
v_gene: TRBV18; abundance: few; j_gene: TRBJ1-3; d_gene: TRBD1; CDR3aa: CASSPGQGTSSGNTIYF; CDR3nt: TGTGCCAGCTCCCCCGGACAGGGAACCAGCTCTGGAAACACCATATATTTT
v_gene: TRBV9; abundance: -; j_gene: TRBJ1-2; d_gene: -; CDR3aa: CASSRHSAGYTF; CDR3nt: TGTGCCAGCAGTCGACACAGTGCTGGCTACACCTTC
v_gene: TRBV27; abundance: -; j_gene: TRBJ2-7; d_gene: -; CDR3aa: CASSLLGQSYEQYF; CDR3nt: TGTGCCAGCAGTTTACTCGGTCAGTCATACGAGCAGTACTTC
v_gene: TRBV18; abundance: -; j_gene: TRBJ2-7; d_gene: -; CDR3aa: CASSPGSESSYEQYF; CDR3nt: TGTGCCAGCTCGCCCGGGAGCGAGAGCTCCTACGAGCAGTACTTC
v_gene: TRBV5-8; abundance: -; j_gene: TRBJ2-1; d_gene: -; CDR3aa: CASSLGNSGSYNEQFF; CDR3nt: TGTGCCAGCAGCTTGGGAAATAGCGGCTCCTACAATGAGCAGTTCTTC
v_gene: TRBV18; abundance: few; j_gene: TRBJ1-1; d_gene: -; CDR3aa: CASSPNPSTEAFF; CDR3nt: TGTGCCAGCTCACCGAACCCGAGCACTGAAGCTTTCTTT
v_gene: TRBV11-2; abundance: -; j_gene: TRBJ2-2; d_gene: -; CDR3aa: CASSLEVGAGELFF; CDR3nt: TGTGCCAGCAGCTTAGAAGTGGGGGCCGGGGAGCTGTTTTTT
v_gene: TRBV14; abundance: -; j_gene: TRBJ2-2; d_gene: -; CDR3aa: CASSQALNTGELFF; CDR3nt: TGTGCCAGCAGCCAAGCCCTTAACACCGGGGAGCTGTTTTTT
v_gene: TRBV5-1; abundance: once; j_gene: TRBJ2-7; d_gene: -; CDR3aa: CASSLVFTGSYEQYF; CDR3nt: TGCGCCAGCAGCTTGGTTTTTACGGGCTCCTACGAGCAGTACTTC
v_gene: TRBV6-5; abundance: -; j_gene: TRBJ1-3; d_gene: TRBD1; CDR3aa: CASNTGGGNTIYF; CDR3nt: TGTGCCAGCAACACAGGGGGCGGAAACACCATATATTTT
v_gene: TRBV6-4; abundance: -; j_gene: TRBJ1-4; d_gene: -; CDR3aa: CASSGTHGGKLFF; CDR3nt: TGTGCCAGCAGCGGGACCCACGGCGGAAAACTGTTTTTT
v_gene: TRBV4-2; abundance: -; j_gene: TRBJ2-3; d_gene: -; CDR3aa: CASSQGAAGRSDTQYF; CDR3nt: TGTGCCAGCAGCCAAGGAGCTGCGGGGCGATCAGATACGCAGTATTTT
v_gene: TRBV18; abundance: -; j_gene: TRBJ2-7; d_gene: -; CDR3aa: CASSPNPTYEQYF; CDR3nt: TGTGCCAGCTCACCAAACCCGACCTACGAGCAGTACTTC
v_gene: TRBV11-2; abundance: few; j_gene: TRBJ2-5; d_gene: TRBD1; CDR3aa: CASRRWGQGQETQYF; CDR3nt: TGTGCCAGCAGACGTTGGGGACAGGGCCAAGAGACCCAGTACTTC
v_gene: TRBV4-3; abundance: -; j_gene: TRBJ1-4; d_gene: -; CDR3aa: CASSQEGRGSLFF; CDR3nt: TGCGCCAGCAGCCAAGAAGGCAGGGGATCACTGTTTTTT
v_gene: TRBV27; abundance: -; j_gene: TRBJ2-2; d_gene: -; CDR3aa: CASSLARPGELFF; CDR3nt: TGTGCCAGCAGTTTGGCTAGGCCTGGGGAGCTGTTTTTT
v_gene: TRBV2; abundance: -; j_gene: TRBJ1-1; d_gene: TRBD1; CDR3aa: CASSEQGQGNTEAFF; CDR3nt: TGTGCCAGCAGTGAACAAGGACAGGGTAACACTGAAGCTTTCTTT